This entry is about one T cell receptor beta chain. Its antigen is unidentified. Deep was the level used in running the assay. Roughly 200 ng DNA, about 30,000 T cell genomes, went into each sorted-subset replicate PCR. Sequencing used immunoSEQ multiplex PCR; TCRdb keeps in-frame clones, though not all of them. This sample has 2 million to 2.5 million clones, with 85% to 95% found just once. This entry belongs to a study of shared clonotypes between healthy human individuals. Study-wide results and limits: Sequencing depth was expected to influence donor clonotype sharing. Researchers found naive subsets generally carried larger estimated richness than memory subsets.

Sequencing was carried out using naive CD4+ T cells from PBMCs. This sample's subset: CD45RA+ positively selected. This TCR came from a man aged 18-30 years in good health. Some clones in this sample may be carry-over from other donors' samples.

CDR3 loop: CASSSGLAGGPNEQFF. CDR3 nucleotide sequence: TGTGCCAGCAGCTCGGGACTAGCGGGAGGCCCTAATGAGCAGTTCTTC. The V call is TRBV12-1, the J call TRBJ2-1; the table's D call, TRBD2, has no DNA check behind it. TRBV12-1 has pseudogene status. The CDR3 spans 16 residues.